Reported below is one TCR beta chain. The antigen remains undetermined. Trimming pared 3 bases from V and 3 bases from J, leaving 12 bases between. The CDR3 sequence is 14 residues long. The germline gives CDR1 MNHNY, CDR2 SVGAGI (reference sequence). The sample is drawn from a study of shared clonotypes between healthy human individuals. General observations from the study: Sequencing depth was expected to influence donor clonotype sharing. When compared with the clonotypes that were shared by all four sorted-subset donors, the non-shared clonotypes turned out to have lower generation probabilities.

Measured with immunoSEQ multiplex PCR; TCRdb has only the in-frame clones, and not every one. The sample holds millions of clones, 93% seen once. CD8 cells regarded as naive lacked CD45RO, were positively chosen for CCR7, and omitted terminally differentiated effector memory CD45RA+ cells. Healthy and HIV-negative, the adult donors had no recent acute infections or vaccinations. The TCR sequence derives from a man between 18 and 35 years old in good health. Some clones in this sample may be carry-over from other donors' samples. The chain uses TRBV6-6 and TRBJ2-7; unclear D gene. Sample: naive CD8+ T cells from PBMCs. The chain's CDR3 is CASSYGVRDYEQYF. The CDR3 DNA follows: TGTGCCAGCAGTTATGGGGTCCGTGACTACGAGCAGTACTTC.